These T cell receptor beta chains were read from a single sample in a study of blood T cell repertoires in COVID-19. The table came from immunoSEQ multiplex PCR; TCRdb's copy has only in-frame clones and leaves some out. The sample lists about 130,000 clones; roughly 72% were seen once. The sequenced material came from peripheral blood. These receptors all stem from a man aged 80 or over with COVID-19, enrolled during active disease. Both conserved end residues are part of each CDR3. Each record gives: J gene, D gene, V gene, CDR3 protein. D genes are given only for firm matches.

J: TRBJ1-1
D: -
V: TRBV5-1
CDR3: CASSLVPGKDTEAFF

J: TRBJ2-1
D: TRBD1
V: TRBV7-3
CDR3: CASSSTGNNNEQFF

J: TRBJ2-1
D: TRBD2
V: TRBV29-1
CDR3: CSVGTSGSSYNEQFF

J: TRBJ1-2
D: -
V: TRBV28
CDR3: CASSPSFDRRYGYTF

J: TRBJ2-7
D: -
V: TRBV28
CDR3: CASRPGTKAGEQYF

J: TRBJ2-7
D: -
V: TRBV7-9
CDR3: CASTRAETYEQYF

J: TRBJ2-7
D: TRBD1
V: TRBV5-1
CDR3: CASSTGQGSNEQYF

J: TRBJ2-7
D: -
V: TRBV19
CDR3: CASSSHWRGAYEQYF

J: TRBJ1-5
D: -
V: TRBV5-8
CDR3: CASSLGSGTNQPQHF

J: TRBJ2-2
D: -
V: TRBV4-2
CDR3: CASSQPNSDRGELFF

J: TRBJ1-6
D: -
V: TRBV3-1/TRBV3-2
CDR3: CASSRLSDNSPLHF

J: TRBJ1-5
D: TRBD1
V: TRBV2
CDR3: CASRGQSGAVSQHF

J: TRBJ2-1
D: -
V: TRBV6-5
CDR3: CASSPDTYNEQFF

J: TRBJ2-7
D: -
V: TRBV7-2
CDR3: CASSLGQAAYEQYF

J: TRBJ1-1
D: -
V: TRBV5-4
CDR3: CASSPLSGTVNTEAFF

J: TRBJ2-1
D: -
V: TRBV5-6
CDR3: CASRRDGNEQFF

J: TRBJ2-3
D: -
V: TRBV12-3/TRBV12-4
CDR3: CASTLGGTDTQYF

J: TRBJ1-4
D: TRBD1
V: TRBV7-9
CDR3: CASSLTTGGDEKLFF

J: TRBJ2-5
D: TRBD2
V: TRBV2
CDR3: CASSLRGTSAITQYF

J: TRBJ2-3
D: -
V: TRBV27
CDR3: CASSFLGGDTQYF

J: TRBJ2-3
D: TRBD2
V: TRBV3-1/TRBV3-2
CDR3: CASSQFSGRATDTQYF

J: TRBJ2-3
D: TRBD1
V: TRBV7-9
CDR3: CASSLRQGASTEAAYF

J: TRBJ2-5
D: -
V: TRBV9
CDR3: CASSVEGAGQETQYF

J: TRBJ2-2
D: -
V: TRBV19
CDR3: CASSIEAPRLTNTGELFF